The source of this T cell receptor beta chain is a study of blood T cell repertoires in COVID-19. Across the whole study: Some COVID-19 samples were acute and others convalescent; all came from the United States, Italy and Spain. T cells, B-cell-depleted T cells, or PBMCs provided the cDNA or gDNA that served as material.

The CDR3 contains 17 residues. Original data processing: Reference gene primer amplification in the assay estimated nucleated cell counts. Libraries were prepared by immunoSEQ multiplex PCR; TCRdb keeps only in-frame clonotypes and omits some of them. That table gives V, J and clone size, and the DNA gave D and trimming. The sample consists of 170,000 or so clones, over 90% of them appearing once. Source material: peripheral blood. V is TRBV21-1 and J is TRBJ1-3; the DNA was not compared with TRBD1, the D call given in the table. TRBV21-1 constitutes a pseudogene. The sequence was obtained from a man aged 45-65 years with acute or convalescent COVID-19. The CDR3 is CASSKGPRGINGNTIYF. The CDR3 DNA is TGTGCCAGCAGCAAGGGGCCCAGGGGAATAAATGGAAACACCATATATTTT.